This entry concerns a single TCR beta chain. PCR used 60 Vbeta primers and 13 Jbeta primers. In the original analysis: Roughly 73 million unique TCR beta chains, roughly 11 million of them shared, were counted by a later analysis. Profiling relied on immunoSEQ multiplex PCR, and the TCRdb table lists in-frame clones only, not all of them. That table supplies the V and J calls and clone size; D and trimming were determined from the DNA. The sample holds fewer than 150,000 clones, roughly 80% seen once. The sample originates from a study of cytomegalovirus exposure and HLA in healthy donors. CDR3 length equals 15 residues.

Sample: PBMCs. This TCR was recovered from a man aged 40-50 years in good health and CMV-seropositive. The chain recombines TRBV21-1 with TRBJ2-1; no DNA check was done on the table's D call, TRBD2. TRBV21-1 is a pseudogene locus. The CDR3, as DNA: TGTGCCAGCAGCAAAGACACGGGGATCTACAATGAGCAGTTCTTC. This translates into CASSKDTGIYNEQFF.